This T cell receptor (beta chain) derives from a study of a mutant IDH1 vaccine in newly diagnosed glioma. About the research overall: Commencement of vaccination occurred 4-6 weeks following radiotherapy alone, or concurrently with temozolomide cycles. Treated patients, averaging 40.4 years, were roughly 60% male and roughly 38% female.

The germline CDR1 and CDR2 sequences are LNHDA and SQIVND (reference sequence). V gave up 5 bases and J gave up 7 bases; unmatched junction bases: 8. CDR3 length: 14 amino acids. Time point here: week 47, end of study. Vaccination used 300 ug of mutant IDH1 20-mer peptide per dose, with topical imiquimod. Patients had eight vaccinations, in weeks 1, 3, 5, 7, 11, 15, 19 and 23. Those who donated had recent WHO grade 3 or 4 IDH1-mutant, ATRX-lost astrocytomas. Profiled with immunoSEQ multiplex PCR; TCRdb holds only in-frame clones, not every one. The repertoire holds approximately 100,000 clones, with 85% to 90% as singletons. About this clone: The antigen remains undetermined.

The rearrangement uses TRBV19 and TRBJ1-5; TRBD1 aligns across 7 bases. Sequencing used PBMCs, obtained from a glioma patient whose treatment included an IDH1 peptide vaccine. This clonotype was obtained from a woman between 50 and 59 years old with glioma. Here the CDR3 DNA reads TGTGCCAGTAGTCAACAACAGGGGATGCAGCCCCAGCATTTT. Amino acid sequence: CASSQQQGMQPQHF. Based on the CDR3 plus reference TRBV19 and TRBJ1-5, the full variable domain is DGGITQSPKYLFRKEGQNVTLSCEQNLNHDAMYWYRQDPGQGLRLIYYSQIVNDFQKGDIAEGYSVSREKKESFPLTVTSAQKNPTAFYLCASSQQQGMQPQHFGDGTRLSIL.